This TCR beta chain was documented in a study of shared clonotypes between healthy human individuals. Study-level results: Having only a few donors restricted how much genetic and exposure-history diversity was captured.

CDR3 size: 16 residues. CDR1 is LNHNV and CDR2 is YYDKDF in the germline V gene (reference sequence). V lost 0 bases, J lost 6 bases, and 15 bases lay in between. Researchers ran the assay at a deep level. Clones were read by immunoSEQ multiplex PCR, and TCRdb kept only the in-frame ones, dropping some. The sample includes more than 2 million clones, roughly 95% seen only once; the top ten take roughly 0.13%. Worth noting for this clone: Its antigen is unknown.

Sample: naive CD4+ T cells sorted from blood. Subset given: CD45RA+ positively selected. The chain has TRBV15 and TRBJ2-4, with a tentative D call TRBD2 (5 bases). The TCR originated in a man between 18 and 35 years old in good health. CDR3 in amino acids: CATSRDLEGSGNIQYF. CDR3 in DNA: TGTGCCACCAGCAGAGATTTAGAAGGCAGCGGAAACATTCAGTACTTC.